Below are 26 T cell receptor beta chains sequenced from a single sample in a study of cytomegalovirus exposure and HLA in healthy donors. This PCR relied on a set of 60 Vbeta primers and 13 Jbeta primers. Data came from immunoSEQ multiplex PCR; TCRdb stores just in-frame clones and leaves some out. The table has about 160,000 clones, approximately 77% seen once. Sequences were obtained from PBMCs. These TCRs come from a man in his fifties or sixties in good health and CMV-seropositive.

Of note for this clone: The germline gene is not matched at one end of the junction; a read error may be the cause. This CDR3 is also generated by other DNA sequences in the sample. The chain recombines TRBV18 with TRBJ1-5; perhaps TRBD1 as D (6 bases). The germline gives CDR1 KGHSH, CDR2 LQKENI. This CDR3 is 15 amino acids long. In nucleotides, the CDR3 is TGTGCCAGCTCGCCACCGGGCAGGGGTAATCAGCCCCAGCATTTT. This gives the protein CASSPPGRGNQPQHF.

This rearrangement joins TRBV28 to TRBJ1-5, with 7 bases identical to TRBD1. Losses at the gene ends were 2 bases for V and 6 bases for J; bases not matched to a gene: 7. Germline V gene data show CDR1 as MDHEN and CDR2 as SYDVKM. The CDR3 has 15 residues. CDR3 coding DNA: TGTGCCAGCAGTTTAGACAGGGCGGGCGGTCAGCCCCAGCATTTT. It codes for CASSLDRAGGQPQHF.

The chain is built from TRBV2 and TRBJ1-1; D uncertain. CDR1 is SNHLY and CDR2 is FYNNEI in the germline V gene. The CDR3 spans 11 residues. The germline V and J ends were trimmed by 6 bases and 11 bases, with 13 bases remaining between them. The chain's CDR3 is CASSSRVGAFF. CDR3 DNA: TGTGCCAGCAGCTCGAGGGTCGGGGCTTTCTTT.

The rearrangement uses TRBV5-4 and TRBJ1-2, with a tentative D call TRBD1 (5 bases). Germline CDR1 is SGHNT and CDR2 is YYREEE (reference sequence). CDR3 length equals 12 residues. The V gene lost 5 bases and the J gene lost 4 bases, with 9 bases spanning the gap. The DNA for the CDR3 is TGTGCCAGCAGACTCGACAGCTATGGCTACACCTTC. Translating gives CASRLDSYGYTF.

This chain joins TRBV5-1 and TRBJ1-2; TRBD1 matches 11 bases. V lost 1 base to trimming and J lost 2 bases; unmatched junction nucleotides: 1. Germline V gene sequence: CDR1 SGHRS, CDR2 YFSETQ. The CDR3 sequence is 15 residues long. CDR3 nucleotide sequence: TGCGCCAGCAGCTTGAGGACAGGGGGCAACTATGGCTACACCTTC. Translated: CASSLRTGGNYGYTF.

The chain uses TRBV18 and TRBJ1-1, with D perhaps matching TRBD1 (5 bases). V was cut by 1 base and J by 1 base, with 16 bases left in between. The CDR3 extends over 17 amino acids. CDR1 and CDR2 from the germline V gene are KGHSH and LQKENI. CDR3 sequence (DNA): TGTGCCAGCTCACCACGGCAACAGGTCCCTGGGAACACTGAAGCTTTCTTT. Protein: CASSPRQQVPGNTEAFF.

The rearrangement joins TRBV21-1 to TRBJ1-3; the D call of TRBD1 is as the table states it, not checked on the DNA. TRBV21-1 corresponds to a pseudogene. CDR3 length equals 17 residues. CDR3 in amino acids: CASSKVDRSISGNTIYF. In DNA form, the CDR3 reads TGTGCCAGCAGCAAAGTGGACAGGAGTATCTCTGGAAACACCATATATTTT.

The chain uses TRBV21-1 and TRBJ2-2; the table's D call of TRBD1 was not tested on the DNA. TRBV21-1 is annotated as a pseudogene. This CDR3 region has 16 residues. The CDR3 DNA reads as TGTGCCAGCAGCAAGGGGGACAGGGCCGACACCGGGGAGCTGTTTTTT. It encodes CASSKGDRADTGELFF.

V gene TRBV28 combines with J gene TRBJ1-2; a possible D gene is TRBD1 (5 bases). The CDR3 loop spans 13 amino acids. Trimming took 5 bases from V and 7 from J, leaving 14 bases between them. Germline lookup yields CDR1 MDHEN and CDR2 SYDVKM. CDR3 in amino acids: CASSPGGTRGYTF. The CDR3 DNA is TGTGCCAGCAGTCCCGGGGGGACTCGTGGCTACACCTTC.

The chain joins TRBV10-3 to TRBJ1-4; tentatively, D is TRBD1 (6 bases). Germline CDR1 reads ENHRY; CDR2 reads SYGVKD. The CDR3 consists of 17 residues. Trimming removed 5 bases from V and 8 bases from J, with 24 bases in between. CDR3 protein: CAISYSGATGKGEKLFF. The CDR3 DNA reads as TGTGCCATCAGTTACTCAGGGGCCACCGGAAAAGGGGAAAAACTGTTTTTT.

This chain joins TRBV2 and TRBJ2-4; tentative D call: TRBD2 (6 bases). V was cut by 5 bases and J by 2 bases, with 16 bases left in between. CDR3 size: 16 residues. The V gene's germline CDR1 is SNHLY and CDR2 FYNNEI. The CDR3 nucleotides are TGTGCCAGCAGTCCTATAGCGGCCTCCTCCAAAAACATTCAGTACTTC. This translates into CASSPIAASSKNIQYF.

The chain recombines TRBV4-1 with TRBJ1-3; 8 nucleotides align to TRBD1. The CDR3 has 15 residues. The trim removed 4 bases at V and 2 bases at J, leaving 4 bases unmatched. Germline CDR1 is MGHRA and CDR2 is YSYEKL. The CDR3 DNA is TGCGCCAGCAGCCTAGAGACAGGGGCTGGAAACACCATATATTTT. This codes for CASSLETGAGNTIYF.

V gene TRBV2 combines with J gene TRBJ2-5, with D possibly being TRBD2 (5 bases). Germline V gene lookup returns CDR1 SNHLY and CDR2 FYNNEI. The CDR3 spans 14 residues. V lost 4 bases to trimming and J lost 1 base, with 10 bases between them. The CDR3 reads CASSGRARQETQYF. The CDR3 DNA is TGTGCCAGCAGTGGGCGGGCGCGCCAAGAGACCCAGTACTTC.

The V and J genes are TRBV4-3 and TRBJ1-1; maybe TRBD1 (5 bases). The CDR3 loop spans 17 amino acids. V lost 1 base and J lost 5, with 20 bases in between. Germline lookup yields CDR1 LGHNA and CDR2 YSLEER. CDR3 bases: TGCGCCAGCAGCCAAGTTGGTGTTAGGGGCCCTGGGACTGAAGCTTTCTTT. It translates to CASSQVGVRGPGTEAFF.

This clone was seen a handful of times. This chain joins TRBV11-1 and TRBJ2-5; possible D gene TRBD2, 6 bases. Trimming pared 5 bases from V and 2 bases from J, leaving 15 bases between. The length of the CDR3 is 15 residues. Germline V gives CDR1 SGHAT, CDR2 FQDESV (reference sequence). The CDR3 bases are TGTGCCAGCAGCCTGAGACTAGGGCTACAAGAGACCCAGTACTTC. Residues: CASSLRLGLQETQYF.

The rearrangement uses TRBV5-4 and TRBJ2-2; TRBD1 aligns across 7 bases. Unmatched junction bases numbered 7, after V lost 2 bases and J lost 9 bases. The germline V gene encodes CDR1 SGHNT and CDR2 YYREEE (reference sequence). This CDR3 spans 14 amino acids. This CDR3 is CASSLEGAPRELFF. CDR3 sequence (DNA): TGTGCCAGCAGCTTAGAGGGGGCGCCCCGGGAGCTGTTTTTT.

The J gene is TRBJ2-5, the V gene TRBV9; D possibly corresponds to TRBD2 (6 bases). TRBJ2-7 matches the DNA end more closely, so the J call is doubtful. CDR1 is SGDLS, CDR2 YYNGEE, per germline. The CDR3 covers 14 residues. The CDR3 bases are TGTGCCAGCAGCGTGGGGGGTTCGTCCTACGAGCAGTACTTC. It encodes CASSVGGSSYEQYF.

V is TRBV2 and J is TRBJ1-5; TRBD1 matches 8 bases. Trimming cost V 4 bases and J 2 bases; bases outside gene matches: 1. This CDR3 spans 14 amino acids. Germline CDR1 reads SNHLY; CDR2 reads FYNNEI. Here the CDR3 reads CASSGQGRNQPQHF. In nucleotides, the CDR3 is TGTGCCAGCAGTGGACAGGGGCGCAATCAGCCCCAGCATTTT.

The J gene is TRBJ2-5, the V gene TRBV10-3; 7 nucleotides match TRBD1. CDR3 length equals 13 residues. CDR1 and CDR2 (germline): ENHRY, SYGVKD. V was clipped by 4 bases and J by 5 bases; unmatched bases: 4. The CDR3 bases are TGTGCCATCAGTGCGACAGGGATGGAGACCCAGTACTTC. It specifies CAISATGMETQYF.

V usage is TRBV13 and J usage is TRBJ2-5, with a tentative D call TRBD2 (5 bases). This CDR3 is built from 15 residues. Deletions cut 3 bases from V and 1 base from J, with 12 bases between. Looked up from germline, CDR1 is PRHDT and CDR2 is FYEKMQ (reference sequence). The DNA of the CDR3 is TGTGCCAGCAGCTTCCTAGAGGGAACCCAAGAGACCCAGTACTTC. The encoded protein is CASSFLEGTQETQYF.

This sequence joins TRBV27 and TRBJ2-5; TRBD2 matches 13 bases. Trimming cost V 6 bases and J 2 bases; bases outside gene matches: 9. Per germline, CDR1 MNHEY and CDR2 SMNVEV (reference sequence). CDR3 size: 17 residues. The CDR3 region is CASSRTSGGRLQETQYF. The CDR3 bases are TGTGCCAGCAGCCGGACTAGCGGGGGTCGCCTTCAAGAGACCCAGTACTTC.

In the case of this clone: This sample includes further DNA sequences coding for the same CDR3. The J gene is TRBJ2-3, the V gene TRBV9; D is ambiguous. CDR1 and CDR2 from the germline V gene are SGDLS and YYNGEE. CDR3 length equals 13 residues. With 0 bases removed from V and 6 bases from J, the gap between germline ends came to 8 bases. CDR3 coding DNA: TGTGCCAGCAGCGTAGGTTTGTCGGATACGCAGTATTTT. Translated, it gives CASSVGLSDTQYF.

V is TRBV5-6 and J is TRBJ1-4; D might be TRBD1 (5 bases). The CDR3 is 15 residues long. The ends were cut back, 0 bases at V and 4 bases at J, with 10 bases in the middle. The germline CDR1 and CDR2 sequences are SGHDT and YYEEEE. The CDR3 sequence: CASSLARQGNEKLFF. For the CDR3, the DNA is TGTGCCAGCAGCTTGGCCAGGCAGGGTAATGAAAAACTGTTTTTT. Full variable domain (outside the CDR3, taken from reference TRBV5-6 and TRBJ1-4): DAGVTQSPTHLIKTRGQQVTLRCSPKSGHDTVSWYQQALGQGPQFIFQYYEEEERQRGNFPDRFSGHQFPNYSSELNVNALLLGDSALYLCASSLARQGNEKLFFGSGTQLSVL.

The chain has TRBV7-2 and TRBJ1-2; 7 bases are shared with TRBD1. Trimming cost V 4 bases and J 13 bases; bases outside gene matches: 12. The CDR3 runs to 13 residues. The germline V gene has CDR1 SGHTA and CDR2 FQGNSA. The CDR3 DNA reads TGTGCCAGCAGCTCACAGCCGGGACAGAGGCCCACCTTC. Its protein is CASSSQPGQRPTF.

V usage is TRBV28 and J usage is TRBJ2-7, with TRBD2 matching 7 bases. CDR1 is MDHEN and CDR2 is SYDVKM in the germline V gene. The junction had 9 bases not matched to a gene; V was cut back by 2 bases and J by 2 bases. This CDR3 is 16 amino acids long. The CDR3 nucleotides read TGTGCCAGCAGTTTAACTGGGCTAGCGGCAACCTACGAGCAGTACTTC. Its translation is CASSLTGLAATYEQYF. The full variable domain, in which reference TRBV28 and TRBJ2-7 provide the parts outside the CDR3, is DVKVTQSSRYLVKRTGEKVFLECVQDMDHENMFWYRQDPGLGLRLIYFSYDVKMKEKGDIPEGYSVSREKKERFSLILESASTNQTSMYLCASSLTGLAATYEQYFGPGTRLTVT.

The chain links TRBV6-5 to TRBJ1-2; a possible D gene is TRBD1 (6 bases). The CDR3 has 14 amino acids. Germline-derived CDR1 and CDR2 are MNHEY and SVGAGI. The V gene lost 5 bases and the J gene lost 7 bases, with 17 bases spanning the gap. The CDR3 is CASSNYPSQGGYTF. CDR3 sequence (DNA): TGTGCCAGCAGTAACTACCCGTCACAGGGTGGCTACACCTTC.